These T cell receptor beta chains were read from a single sample in a study of beta chain features in type 1 diabetes. The method was immunoSEQ multiplex PCR; TCRdb's version includes in-frame clones alone and lacks a portion of them. The sample includes more than 25,000 clones, 56% of them seen just once. The sequenced sample was Tregs from blood. These TCRs come from a young woman with type 1 diabetes. Each CDR3 is given with its conserved first and last residue. Fields, in order: D gene, clone size, J gene, V gene, CDR3 protein, CDR3 DNA. A D gene is named only where the DNA matches it firmly. Not every row has a clone size; where given, it reads once, few, many or a size class.

-,-,TRBJ2-3,TRBV7-3,CASARGGGGKDTQYF,TGTGCCTCAGCACGGGGTGGCGGGGGCAAAGATACGCAGTATTTT
TRBD2,-,TRBJ2-3,TRBV5-1,CASTLAGGTDTQYF,TGCGCCAGCACTCTAGCGGGAGGCACAGATACGCAGTATTTT
TRBD2,few,TRBJ2-2,TRBV29-1,CSVEFGLAGVRELFF,TGCAGCGTTGAATTTGGACTAGCGGGAGTTCGGGAGCTGTTTTTT
TRBD2,few,TRBJ2-1,TRBV4-3,CASSQGTSGISGGRDEQFF,TGCGCCAGCAGCCAAGGGACTAGCGGGATCTCCGGCGGCAGGGATGAGCAGTTCTTC
-,-,TRBJ1-3,TRBV30,CAWSVVSGYTIYF,TGTGCCTGGAGTGTAGTCTCAGGTTACACCATATATTTT
-,-,TRBJ2-1,TRBV7-3,CASSRGGRPGVEQFF,TGTGCCAGCAGTCGAGGAGGACGTCCAGGGGTTGAGCAGTTCTTC
-,-,TRBJ2-5,TRBV29-1,CSVEDLAADKETQYF,TGCAGCGTTGAAGATTTAGCGGCAGACAAAGAGACCCAGTACTTC
TRBD1,-,TRBJ1-2,TRBV5-4,CASRAGGADYGYTF,TGTGCCAGCAGAGCAGGGGGCGCGGACTATGGCTACACCTTC
TRBD1,-,TRBJ2-3,TRBV27,CASSLLGTEGKDTQYF,TGTGCCAGCAGTTTATTGGGGACAGAAGGGAAGGATACGCAGTATTTT
-,-,TRBJ2-1,TRBV29-1,CSVTPRNEQFF,TGCAGCGTTACCCCGCGGAATGAGCAGTTCTTC
TRBD1,few,TRBJ1-3,TRBV18,CASSLWTGSLMDTIYF,TGTGCCAGCTCACTTTGGACAGGGAGTTTGATGGACACCATATATTTT
TRBD1,once,TRBJ1-2,TRBV6-6,CASSYFPSGTVYGYTF,TGTGCCAGCAGTTACTTTCCCTCCGGGACAGTCTATGGCTACACCTTC
-,few,TRBJ1-2,TRBV30,CAWRKVLGPGANYGYTF,TGTGCCTGGAGAAAGGTTTTAGGTCCCGGAGCTAACTATGGCTACACCTTC
TRBD2,-,TRBJ2-7,TRBV27,CASSPNYGLAGEQYF,TGTGCCAGCAGTCCCAACTACGGACTAGCAGGCGAGCAGTACTTC
-,-,TRBJ2-3,TRBV5-1,CASSLEGRPGTDTQYF,TGCGCCAGCAGCTTGGAGGGGCGCCCTGGCACAGATACGCAGTATTTT
TRBD2,few,TRBJ2-3,TRBV28,CASSTTRGLVSTQYF,TGTGCCAGCAGTACAACCCGGGGACTAGTAAGCACGCAGTATTTT
-,-,TRBJ2-3,TRBV7-2,CASSPSLLETDTQYF,TGTGCCAGCAGCCCCTCACTACTCGAGACAGATACGCAGTATTTT
-,few,TRBJ2-1,TRBV7-9,CASSHGGPSANEQFF,TGTGCCAGCAGCCACGGAGGGCCCTCTGCCAATGAGCAGTTCTTC
-,-,TRBJ1-2,TRBV18,CASSPSVQPRREYGYTF,TGTGCCAGCTCACCGTCTGTGCAACCCCGGAGGGAGTATGGCTACACCTTC
TRBD2,-,TRBJ2-3,TRBV19,CASSSGTSGRTDTQYF,TGTGCCAGTAGTAGCGGGACTAGCGGGAGAACAGATACGCAGTATTTT
-,-,TRBJ1-1,TRBV14,CASSQVPVREAFF,TGTGCCAGCAGCCAAGTTCCCGTCAGAGAAGCTTTCTTT
-,-,TRBJ1-3,TRBV30,CAWSLVSGNTIYF,TGTGCCTGGAGCCTTGTTTCTGGAAACACCATATATTTT
-,-,TRBJ1-1,TRBV30,CAWSVSEGHQGAFF,TGTGCCTGGAGTGTCTCAGAGGGACACCAGGGAGCTTTCTTT
-,-,TRBJ1-1,TRBV2,CASSPRLQTNTEAFF,TGTGCCAGCAGTCCCAGACTCCAAACTAACACTGAAGCTTTCTTT
-,-,TRBJ2-7,TRBV28,CASSLWGTGSNEQYF,TGTGCCAGCAGTTTATGGGGCACAGGGTCCAACGAGCAGTACTTC
-,few,TRBJ2-1,TRBV9,CASSVEGRPREEQFF,TGTGCCAGCAGCGTAGAGGGGCGGCCCCGAGAGGAGCAGTTCTTC
TRBD2,medium-sized,TRBJ2-1,TRBV7-9,CASSLGLAGGGEQFF,TGTGCCAGCAGCTTGGGACTAGCGGGAGGTGGTGAGCAGTTCTTC
TRBD1,-,TRBJ2-5,TRBV20-1,CSRRQGETQYF,TGCAGTAGGAGACAGGGCGAGACCCAGTACTTC
-,-,TRBJ2-2,TRBV15,CATSRDTGNTGELFF,TGTGCCACCAGCAGAGATACAGGGAACACCGGGGAGCTGTTTTTT
-,-,TRBJ1-6,TRBV11-2,CASSPQEGNSPLHF,TGTGCCAGCAGCCCCCAGGAGGGAAATTCACCCCTCCACTTT
TRBD2,-,TRBJ2-3,TRBV7-3,CASSSSGITDTQYF,TGTGCCAGCAGCTCGAGCGGGATCACTGATACGCAGTATTTT
-,-,TRBJ1-2,TRBV6-1,CASSPGLYGYTF,TGTGCCAGCAGCCCGGGACTGTATGGCTACACCTTC
-,-,TRBJ1-2,TRBV5-6,CASSYENYGYTF,TGTGCCAGCAGCTACGAGAACTATGGCTACACCTTC
TRBD1,medium-sized,TRBJ1-2,TRBV10-3,CAIRDLGQDNGYTF,TGTGCCATCAGGGACTTGGGACAGGATAACGGCTACACCTTC
TRBD2,-,TRBJ2-1,TRBV30,CAWSGPGLGGLFF,TGTGCCTGGAGTGGACCGGGACTAGGGGGTTTGTTCTTC
TRBD1,-,TRBJ1-5,TRBV27,CASSKRPGTASNQPQHF,TGTGCCAGCAGTAAAAGACCAGGGACAGCGAGCAATCAGCCCCAGCATTTT
TRBD1,-,TRBJ2-6,TRBV28,CATRQGSAGANVLTF,TGTGCCACCCGACAGGGAAGTGCTGGGGCCAACGTCCTGACTTTC
TRBD2,few,TRBJ2-1,TRBV25-1,CASSDPGLVGNEQFF,TGTGCCAGCAGTGACCCCGGACTAGTAGGCAATGAGCAGTTCTTC
-,-,TRBJ2-5,TRBV10-2,CASSEGLAPQETQYF,TGCGCCAGCAGTGAGGGGTTAGCGCCTCAAGAGACCCAGTACTTC
TRBD2,-,TRBJ2-1,TRBV27,CASSLIGGSLPNEQFF,TGTGCCAGCAGTTTGATCGGCGGGAGTCTTCCCAATGAGCAGTTCTTC
-,once,TRBJ2-2,TRBV9,CASSRGGVAGELFF,TGTGCCAGCAGCAGGGGTGGGGTCGCCGGGGAGCTGTTTTTT
-,-,TRBJ1-3,TRBV28,CASSSPSRGAGNTIYF,TGTGCCAGCAGTTCCCCCAGCAGGGGCGCTGGAAACACCATATATTTT
-,-,TRBJ2-7,TRBV27,CASSRLGTGRFSYEQYF,TGTGCCAGCAGTCGCCTAGGGACTGGCAGGTTCTCCTACGAGCAGTACTTC
TRBD1,-,TRBJ2-3,TRBV7-2,CASSFNRGVDTQYF,TGTGCCAGCAGCTTCAACAGGGGGGTTGATACGCAGTATTTT
-,-,TRBJ1-1,TRBV6-6,CASRREVGTEAFF,TGTGCCAGCAGACGGGAAGTTGGCACTGAAGCTTTCTTT
-,few,TRBJ1-2,TRBV7-2,CASSLDRGGSSGYTF,TGTGCCAGCAGCTTAGATAGGGGTGGGTCTTCTGGCTACACCTTC